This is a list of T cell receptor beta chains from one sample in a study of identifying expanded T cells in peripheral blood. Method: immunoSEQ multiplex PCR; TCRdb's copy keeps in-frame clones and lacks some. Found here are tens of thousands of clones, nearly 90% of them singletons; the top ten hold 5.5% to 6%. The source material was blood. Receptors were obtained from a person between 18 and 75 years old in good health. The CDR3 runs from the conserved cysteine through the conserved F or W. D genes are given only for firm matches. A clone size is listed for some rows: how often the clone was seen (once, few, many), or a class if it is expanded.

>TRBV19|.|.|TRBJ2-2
TGTGCCAGTAGTATAGATCTCCGGGGGCGTAACACCGGGGAGCTGTTTTTT
CASSIDLRGRNTGELFF
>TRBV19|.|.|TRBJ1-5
TGTGCCAGTAGGACCCCGTCAGGGTTAAAGAATCAGCCCCAGCATTTT
CASRTPSGLKNQPQHF
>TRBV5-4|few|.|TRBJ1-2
TGTGCCAGCAGCTTACCCAGGGGATCGAATGGCTACACCTTC
CASSLPRGSNGYTF
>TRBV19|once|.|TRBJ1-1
TGTGCCAGTTATGTGGGGATTGAAGCTTTCTTT
CASYVGIEAFF
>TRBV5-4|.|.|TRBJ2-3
TGTGCCAGCAGCTTGCAGCGCACAGATACGCAGTATTTT
CASSLQRTDTQYF
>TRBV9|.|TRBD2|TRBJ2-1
TGTGCCAGCAGCGTAGCTAGCGGGGCTTCCAATGAGCAGTTCTTC
CASSVASGASNEQFF
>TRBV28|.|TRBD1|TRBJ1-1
TGTGCCAGCATATCACAGGGGGCAGGCACTGAAGCTTTCTTT
CASISQGAGTEAFF
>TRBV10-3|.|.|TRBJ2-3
TGTGCCATCAGTGAGATCCAGGTAGATACGCAGTATTTT
CAISEIQVDTQYF
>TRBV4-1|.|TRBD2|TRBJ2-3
TGCGCCAGCAGCCAAGATGTCTGGGGTCTAGCGGGCGAGACAGATACGCAGTATTTT
CASSQDVWGLAGETDTQYF
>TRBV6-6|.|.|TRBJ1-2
TGTGCCAGCAGTCCTAGTGAATGGTCCTATGGCTACACCTTC
CASSPSEWSYGYTF
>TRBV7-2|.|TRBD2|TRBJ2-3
TGTGCCAGCAACAAAGTGGGGGGGACTTACACAGATACGCAGTATTTT
CASNKVGGTYTDTQYF
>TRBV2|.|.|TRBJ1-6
TGTGCCAGCAGCCCCGAGGGGGGGAATTCACCCCTCCACTTT
CASSPEGGNSPLHF
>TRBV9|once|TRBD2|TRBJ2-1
TGTGCCAGCACCTCCTCGAGCGGGGGCGACGCCTACAATGAGCAGTTCTTC
CASTSSSGGDAYNEQFF
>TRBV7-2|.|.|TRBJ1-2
TGTGCCAGCAGCTTAATCCGGAGGGGATCTGATGGCTACACCTTC
CASSLIRRGSDGYTF
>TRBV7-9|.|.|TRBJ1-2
TGTGCCAGCAGCTTGGCCGGGACCGCCGTCTCTGGCTACACCTTC
CASSLAGTAVSGYTF
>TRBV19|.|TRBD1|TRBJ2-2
TGTGCCAGTAGTATCCAGGGGGCAAACACCGGGGAGCTGTTTTTT
CASSIQGANTGELFF
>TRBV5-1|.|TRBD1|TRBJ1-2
TGCGCCAGCAGCTTGTGGGGATCTATGGGACAGGGAAGAAACTATGGCTACACCTTC
CASSLWGSMGQGRNYGYTF
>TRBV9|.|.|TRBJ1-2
TGTGCCAGCAGCGTAGGAACAAGGGTTAAGGATGGCTACACCTTC
CASSVGTRVKDGYTF
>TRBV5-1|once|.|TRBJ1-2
TGCGCCAGCAGCTCGTCCGGGGGCGAGACCCTCTATGGCTACACCTTC
CASSSSGGETLYGYTF
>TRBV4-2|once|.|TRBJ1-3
TGTGCCAGCAGCTCGCGTAAAGAAGGACGGGGAAACACCATATATTTT
CASSSRKEGRGNTIYF
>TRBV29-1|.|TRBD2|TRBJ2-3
TGCAGCGTTGCTGCTAGCGGGAGAGGCACAGATACGCAGTATTTT
CSVAASGRGTDTQYF
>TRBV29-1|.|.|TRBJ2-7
TGCAGCGCAGAAGGCCGCAGGGGCCCCTACGAGCAGTACTTC
CSAEGRRGPYEQYF
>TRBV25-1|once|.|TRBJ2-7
TGTGCCAGCAGTGGTCCTGGCGGCGAGCAGTACTTC
CASSGPGGEQYF
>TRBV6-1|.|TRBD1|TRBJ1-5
TGTGCCAGCAGTGCGGGACAGGGCCATCAGCCCCAGCATTTT
CASSAGQGHQPQHF
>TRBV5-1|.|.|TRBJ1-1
TGCGCCAGCAGCTTGGGAACCCAGGTAATGAACACTGAAGCTTTCTTT
CASSLGTQVMNTEAFF
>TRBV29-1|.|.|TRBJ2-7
TGCAGCGTTGTAGACCCAAAACTAAACTACGAGCAGTACTTC
CSVVDPKLNYEQYF
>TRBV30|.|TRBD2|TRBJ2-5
TGTGCCTGGAGCGACGGGGCTAGCGGGGCAGAGACCCAGTACTTC
CAWSDGASGAETQYF
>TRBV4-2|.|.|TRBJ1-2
TGTGCCAGCAGCCACCCCGAGACAGTCTATGGCTACACCTTC
CASSHPETVYGYTF
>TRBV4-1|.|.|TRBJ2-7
TGCGCCAGCAGCCAGGGAACCTACGAGCAGTACTTC
CASSQGTYEQYF
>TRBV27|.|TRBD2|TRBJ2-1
TGTGCCAGCAGTTTGCGACTAGCCCTCAATGAGCAGTTCTTC
CASSLRLALNEQFF
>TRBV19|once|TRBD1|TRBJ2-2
TGTGCCAGCCGATTAGGGACAGGGATCAACACCGGGGAGCTGTTTTTT
CASRLGTGINTGELFF
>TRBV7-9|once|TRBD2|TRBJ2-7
TGTGCCAGCAGCTTAGCCTTAGCGGGAGGGCCCTACGAGCAGTACTTC
CASSLALAGGPYEQYF
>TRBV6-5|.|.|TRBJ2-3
TGTGCCAGCAGTTACTCGTACAGGAGCACAGATACGCAGTATTTT
CASSYSYRSTDTQYF
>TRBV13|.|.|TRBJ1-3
TGTGCCAGCAGCTTATTGGGCTCTGGAAACACCATATATTTT
CASSLLGSGNTIYF
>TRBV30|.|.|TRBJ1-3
TGTGCCTGGACAGGGGCAAGTGGAAACACCATATATTTT
CAWTGASGNTIYF
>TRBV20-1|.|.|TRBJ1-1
TGCAGTGCTCAAGGGCCCAGGGGAGCTTTCTTT
CSAQGPRGAFF
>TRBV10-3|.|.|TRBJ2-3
TGTGCCATCAGGAGGGACACCCCGGGGGATACGCAGTATTTT
CAIRRDTPGDTQYF
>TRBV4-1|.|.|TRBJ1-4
TGCGCCAGCAGCCAAGCGACCTTCCCGGGACGGGAAAAACTGTTTTTT
CASSQATFPGREKLFF
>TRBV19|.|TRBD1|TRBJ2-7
TGTGCCAGTAGTATAACCGGGACAGGGGCCTACGAGCAGTACTTC
CASSITGTGAYEQYF
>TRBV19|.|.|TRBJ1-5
TGTGCCAGTAGCCCCGACCCTGCGGGCAATCAGCCCCAGCATTTT
CASSPDPAGNQPQHF
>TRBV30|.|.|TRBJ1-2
TGTGCCTGGAGATCCGGGGGCGCCGTGTGGGGCTACACCTTC
CAWRSGGAVWGYTF
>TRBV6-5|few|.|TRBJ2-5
TGTGCCAGCAGTAGAGGGGATGAGACCCAGTACTTC
CASSRGDETQYF
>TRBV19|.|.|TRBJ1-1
TGTGCCAGTAGTATAGGGAACACTGAAGCTTTCTTT
CASSIGNTEAFF
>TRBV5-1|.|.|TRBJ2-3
TGCGCCAGCAGCCCGGGTCGGCTAGCGAACACAGATACGCAGTATTTT
CASSPGRLANTDTQYF
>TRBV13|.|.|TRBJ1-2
TGTGCCAGCAGCCCAGGGTGGGGTGCTAACTATGGCTACACCTTC
CASSPGWGANYGYTF
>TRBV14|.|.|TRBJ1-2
TGTGCCAGCAGCCAGGGAGTCGGACTCCGGTATGGCTACACCTTC
CASSQGVGLRYGYTF
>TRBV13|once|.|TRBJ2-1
TGTGCCAGCAGCTTAATTCATGAGCAGTTCTTC
CASSLIHEQFF
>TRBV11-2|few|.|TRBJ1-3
TGTGCCAGCAGCCGCGAAGGAAACACCATATATTTT
CASSREGNTIYF
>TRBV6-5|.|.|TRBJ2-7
TGTGCCAGCAGTTACGGTCAGGGGTCCTACTCCTACGAGCAGTACTTC
CASSYGQGSYSYEQYF
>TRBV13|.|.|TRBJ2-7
TGTGCCAGCAGCTTATATGATTACGAGCAGTACTTC
CASSLYDYEQYF
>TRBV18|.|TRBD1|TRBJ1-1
TGTGCCAGCTCACCACCGAGGGGGCGCCTGGACACTGAAGCTTTCTTT
CASSPPRGRLDTEAFF
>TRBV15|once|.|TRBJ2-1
TGTGCCACCAGCAGAGTGGACGGTAGCTACAATGAGCAGTTCTTC
CATSRVDGSYNEQFF
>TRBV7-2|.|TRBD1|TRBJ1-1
TGTGCCAGCAGCTTAGAAGGGACAGGCGGAGCTTTCTTT
CASSLEGTGGAFF
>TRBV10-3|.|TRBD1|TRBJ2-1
TGTGCCATCAGTGAGGGACAGGGTTTCTACAATGAGCAGTTCTTC
CAISEGQGFYNEQFF
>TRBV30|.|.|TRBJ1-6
TGTGCCTGGAGTGTAGGAGTGGCTCTAAATTCACCCCTCCACTTT
CAWSVGVALNSPLHF
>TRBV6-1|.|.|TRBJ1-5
TGTGCCAGCAGAACGAGCAATCAGCCCCAGCATTTT
CASRTSNQPQHF
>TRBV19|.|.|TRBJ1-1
TGTGCCAGTAGTATCAGGGGAGTGGGCACTGAAGCTTTCTTT
CASSIRGVGTEAFF
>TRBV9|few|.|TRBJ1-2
TGTGCCAGCAGCGGACAGTATGGCTACACCTTC
CASSGQYGYTF
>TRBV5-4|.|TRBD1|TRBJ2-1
TGTGCCAGCAGCTTGGGCCTAGGCGCAGGGGGCAAAAATGAGCAGTTCTTC
CASSLGLGAGGKNEQFF